These 2 T cell receptor beta chains came from one sample sequenced in a study of blood T cell repertoires in COVID-19 (TCRdb year 2020). The library was built by means of the immunoSEQ multiplex PCR assay. The immuneACCESS repertoire file appears here via TCRdb, limited to in-frame rearrangements. These files lack a portion of the clones; in checked studies, under half of the deficit traces to unresolved V genes, and the cause of the others is not known. The table for this sample lists fewer than 130,000 clones; 70% to 90% of them were counted only once. Together, the top ten hold around 4.4% of the sample. What was sequenced was peripheral blood. These receptors came from a human donor in a cohort sampled during active COVID-19.

The chain combines TRBV7-9 with TRBJ1-6, with D unclear. Trimming cost V 5 bases and J 9 bases, with 11 bases left between them. Germline loops: CDR1 SEHNR, CDR2 FQNEAQ (reference sequence). This CDR3 contains 13 residues. The CDR3: CASSRGILSPLHF. CDR3 nucleotides: TGTGCCAGCAGCCGAGGGATCCTTTCACCCCTCCACTTT.

This chain uses TRBV5-4 with TRBJ1-1; the D is unclear. The CDR3 runs 11 residues. V was trimmed by 2 bases and J by 12 bases, leaving 11 bases between them. The V gene's germline CDR1 is SGHNT and CDR2 YYREEE (reference sequence). For the CDR3, the DNA is TGTGCCAGCAGCTTCGAGGGTTTATCTTTCTTT. This gives the protein CASSFEGLSFF.